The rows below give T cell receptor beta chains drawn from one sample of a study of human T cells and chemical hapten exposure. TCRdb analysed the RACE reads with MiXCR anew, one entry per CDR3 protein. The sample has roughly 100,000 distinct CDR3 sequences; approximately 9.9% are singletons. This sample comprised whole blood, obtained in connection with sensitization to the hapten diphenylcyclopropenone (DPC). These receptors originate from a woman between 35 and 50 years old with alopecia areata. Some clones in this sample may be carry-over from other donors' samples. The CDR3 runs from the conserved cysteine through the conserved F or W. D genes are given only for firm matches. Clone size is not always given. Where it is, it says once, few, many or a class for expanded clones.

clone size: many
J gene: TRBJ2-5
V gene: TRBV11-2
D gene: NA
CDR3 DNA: TGTGCCAGCAGCTCTACCGGTTCACGGGAGACCCAGTACTTC
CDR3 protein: CASSSTGSRETQYF

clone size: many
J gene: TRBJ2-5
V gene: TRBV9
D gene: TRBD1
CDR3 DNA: TGTGCCAGCAGCGTCGGGACAGGGGGCCAACAAGAGACCCAGTACTTC
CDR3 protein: CASSVGTGGQQETQYF

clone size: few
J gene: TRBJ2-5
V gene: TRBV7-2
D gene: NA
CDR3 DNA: TGTGCCAGCAGCTTCCAAGGGGGGGCCCAAGAGACCCAGTACTTC
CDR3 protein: CASSFQGGAQETQYF

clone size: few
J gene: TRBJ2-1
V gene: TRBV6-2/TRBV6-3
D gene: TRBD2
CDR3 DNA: TGTGCCAGCATGCTAGCGGGGGTCAATGAGCAGTTCTTC
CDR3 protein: CASMLAGVNEQFF

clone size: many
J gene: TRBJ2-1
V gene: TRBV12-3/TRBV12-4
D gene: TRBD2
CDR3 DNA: TGTGCCAGCAGTTTGAGGCGGGGGGGCGGCAGAGAGCAGTTCTTC
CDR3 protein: CASSLRRGGGREQFF

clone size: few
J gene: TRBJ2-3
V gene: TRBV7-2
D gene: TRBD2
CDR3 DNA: TGTGCCAGCAGCTTAGACGCGGGGGACACAGATACGCAGTATTTT
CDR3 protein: CASSLDAGDTDTQYF

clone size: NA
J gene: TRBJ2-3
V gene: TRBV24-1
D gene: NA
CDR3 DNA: TGTGCCACCAGTAAACAGGGTGGCAGCCTCACAGATACGCAGTATTTT
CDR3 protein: CATSKQGGSLTDTQYF

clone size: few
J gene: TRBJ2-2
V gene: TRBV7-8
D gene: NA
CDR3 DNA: TGTGCCAGCAGCTTAACTCAGACCGGGGAGCTGTTTTTT
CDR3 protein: CASSLTQTGELFF

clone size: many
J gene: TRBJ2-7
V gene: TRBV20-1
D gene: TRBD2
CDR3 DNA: TGCAGTGTCATTGATGGCGGGGGCTCCTACGAGCAGTACTTC
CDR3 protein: CSVIDGGGSYEQYF

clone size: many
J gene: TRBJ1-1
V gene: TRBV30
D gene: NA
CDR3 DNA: TGTGCCTGGAGTGTAGGAGGAAGCGGGACTGAAGCTTTCTTT
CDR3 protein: CAWSVGGSGTEAFF

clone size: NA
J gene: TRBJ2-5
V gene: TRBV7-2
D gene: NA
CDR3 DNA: TGTGCCAGCCCCCCGCCGGGGCAAGAGACCCAGTACTTC
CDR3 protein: CASPPPGQETQYF

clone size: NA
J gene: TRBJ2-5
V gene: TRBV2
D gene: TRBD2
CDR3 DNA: TGTGCCATTACCCGGACTAGCGGGGGGCCGGGGGACCAAGAGACCCAGTACTTC
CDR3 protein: CAITRTSGGPGDQETQYF

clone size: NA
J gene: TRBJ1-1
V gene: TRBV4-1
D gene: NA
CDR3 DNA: TGCGCCAGCAGCCGAGTTTCAGGGCCCGAAGCTTTCTTT
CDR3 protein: CASSRVSGPEAFF

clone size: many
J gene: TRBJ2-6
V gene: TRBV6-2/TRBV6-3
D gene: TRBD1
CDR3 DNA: TGTGCCAGCAGTTACCGGCGGACAGGGGGGTCAACGGTCGTCCTGACTTTC
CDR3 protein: CASSYRRTGGSTVVLTF

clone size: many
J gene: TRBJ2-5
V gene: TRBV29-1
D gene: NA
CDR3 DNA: TGCAGCGTTGAAGGGTGGACAAAAGAGACCCAGTACTTC
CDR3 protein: CSVEGWTKETQYF

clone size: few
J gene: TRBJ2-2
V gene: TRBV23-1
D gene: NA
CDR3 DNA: TGCGCCAGCAGTCAATCGTCGACGGGGGCGCGGACCGGGGAGCTGTTTTTT
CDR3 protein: CASSQSSTGARTGELFF

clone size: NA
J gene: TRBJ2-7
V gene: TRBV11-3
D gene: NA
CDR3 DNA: TGTGCCAGCAGCTACGGGCCTACCCACGAGCAGTACTTC
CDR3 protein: CASSYGPTHEQYF